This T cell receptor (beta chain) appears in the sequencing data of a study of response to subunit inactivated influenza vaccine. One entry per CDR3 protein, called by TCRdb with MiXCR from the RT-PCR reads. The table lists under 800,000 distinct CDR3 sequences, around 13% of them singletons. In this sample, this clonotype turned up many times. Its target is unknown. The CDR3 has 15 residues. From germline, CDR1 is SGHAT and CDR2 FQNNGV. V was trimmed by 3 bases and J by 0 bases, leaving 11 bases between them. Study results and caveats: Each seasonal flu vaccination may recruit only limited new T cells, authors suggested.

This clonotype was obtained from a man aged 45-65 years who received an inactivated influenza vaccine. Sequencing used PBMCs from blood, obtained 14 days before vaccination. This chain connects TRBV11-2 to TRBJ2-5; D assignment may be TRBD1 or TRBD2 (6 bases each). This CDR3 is CASSFGGGYQETQYF. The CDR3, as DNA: TGTGCCAGCAGCTTCGGGGGCGGGTACCAAGAGACCCAGTACTTC.